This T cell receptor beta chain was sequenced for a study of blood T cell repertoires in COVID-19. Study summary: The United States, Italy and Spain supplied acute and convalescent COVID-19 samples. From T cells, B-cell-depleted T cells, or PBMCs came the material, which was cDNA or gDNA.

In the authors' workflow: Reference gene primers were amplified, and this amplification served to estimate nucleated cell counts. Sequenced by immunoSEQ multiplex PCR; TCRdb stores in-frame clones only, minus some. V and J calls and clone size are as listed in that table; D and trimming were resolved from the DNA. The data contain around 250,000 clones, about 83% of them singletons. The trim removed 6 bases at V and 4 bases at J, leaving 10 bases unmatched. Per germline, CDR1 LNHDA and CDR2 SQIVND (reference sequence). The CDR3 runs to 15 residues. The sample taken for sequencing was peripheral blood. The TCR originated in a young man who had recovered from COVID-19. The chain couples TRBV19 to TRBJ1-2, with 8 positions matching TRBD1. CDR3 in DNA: TGTGCCAGTAGCGCCGCGGGACAGGAGACCTATGGCTACACCTTC. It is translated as CASSAAGQETYGYTF.